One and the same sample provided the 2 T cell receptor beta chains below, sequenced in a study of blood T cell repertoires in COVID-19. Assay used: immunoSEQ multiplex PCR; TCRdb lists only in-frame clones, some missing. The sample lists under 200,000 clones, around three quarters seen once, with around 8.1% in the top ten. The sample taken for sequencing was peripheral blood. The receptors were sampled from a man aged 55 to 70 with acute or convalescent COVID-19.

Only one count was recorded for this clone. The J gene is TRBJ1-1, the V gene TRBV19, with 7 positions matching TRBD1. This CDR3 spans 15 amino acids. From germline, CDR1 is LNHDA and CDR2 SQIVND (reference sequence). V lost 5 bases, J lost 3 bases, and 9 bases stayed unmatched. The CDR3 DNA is TGTGCCAGTAGTCCATGCGGACAGGCCCACACTGAAGCTTTCTTT. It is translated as CASSPCGQAHTEAFF.

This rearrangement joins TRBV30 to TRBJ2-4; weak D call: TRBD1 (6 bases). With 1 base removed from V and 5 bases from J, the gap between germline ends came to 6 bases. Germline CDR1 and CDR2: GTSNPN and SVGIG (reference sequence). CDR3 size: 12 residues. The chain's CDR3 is CAWSDRENIQYF. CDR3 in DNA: TGTGCCTGGAGTGACAGGGAAAACATTCAGTACTTC. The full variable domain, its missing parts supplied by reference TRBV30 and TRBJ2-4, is SQTIHQWPATLVQPVGSPLSLECTVEGTSNPNLYWYRQAAGRGLQLLFYSVGIGQISSEVPQNLSASRPQDRQFILSSKKLLLSDSGFYLCAWSDRENIQYFGAGTRLSVL.